The clone carrying this T cell receptor (beta chain) was detected ten times or more. Its antigen is undetermined. The authors obtained PBMCs from around 10 ml of fresh peripheral blood. This sample was included in a study of T cells in Graves' hyperthyroidism and ophthalmopathy. Study-level points and caveats: Ophthalmopathy got predicted by the model a median approximately 6.3 months before its onset.

It was RNA transcripts that yielded the amplified TCR beta CDR3 regions. The HTBI primer set was used in a first-round RT-PCR of the TCR CDR3. TCRdb ran MiXCR on the multiplex PCR reads and lists one entry per CDR3 protein. The repertoire holds a few hundred thousand distinct CDR3 sequences, about 15% seen once, with approximately 19% in the top ten. V dropped 8 bases and J dropped 0 bases, with 8 bases sitting between them. This CDR3 comprises 14 residues. Per the germline V gene, CDR1 is SNHLY and CDR2 is FYNNEI. The material sequenced was blood. The chain is built from TRBV2 and TRBJ2-6; possible D gene TRBD2, 5 bases. This sequence was found in a woman in her fifties or sixties with Graves' ophthalmopathy. The CDR3 protein is CASRSGSGANVLTF. In DNA form, the CDR3 reads TGTGCCAGCCGGAGCGGCTCTGGGGCCAACGTCCTGACTTTC.